Listed below are T cell receptor beta chains from one sample, sequenced in a study of identifying expanded T cells in peripheral blood. TCRdb's copy holds only in-frame clones and misses some; the assay was immunoSEQ multiplex PCR. This table has over 85,000 clones, about 85% appearing once. Sequencing was done on a sample of blood. The receptors were gathered from a person between 18 and 69 years old in good health. Both conserved end residues are part of each CDR3. The order of the fields is V gene, D gene, clone size, J gene, CDR3 length, CDR3 protein, CDR3 DNA. The D gene is left open where the match is weak. Some rows mark clone size as missing; the rest say once, few, many or name a class of expanded clone.

TRBV6-6	-	few	TRBJ1-1	14	CASSMGRKNTEAFF	TGTGCCAGCAGTATGGGACGGAAGAACACTGAAGCTTTCTTT
TRBV19	-	-	TRBJ1-5	14	CASSSRSSNQPQHF	TGTGCCAGTAGTTCCAGGTCTAGCAATCAGCCCCAGCATTTT
TRBV7-2	-	-	TRBJ2-3	15	CASSFEVGGPDTQYF	TGTGCCAGCAGCTTTGAAGTCGGGGGGCCAGATACGCAGTATTTT
TRBV6-5	TRBD1	-	TRBJ2-4	15	CASSPDRGAKNIQYF	TGTGCCAGCAGTCCCGACAGGGGGGCCAAAAACATTCAGTACTTC
TRBV11-2	-	-	TRBJ1-1	13	CASSSPLQLEAFF	TGTGCCAGCAGCTCCCCTTTACAGCTTGAAGCTTTCTTT
TRBV7-9	-	-	TRBJ2-7	15	CASSLATSSVDEQYF	TGTGCCAGCAGCTTAGCCACTAGCTCCGTCGACGAGCAGTACTTC
TRBV30	-	few	TRBJ1-2	13	CAWSIQGNYGYTF	TGTGCCTGGTCGATACAGGGCAACTATGGCTACACCTTC
TRBV18	-	-	TRBJ1-1	14	CASSPGGQDTEAFF	TGTGCCAGCTCACCAGGGGGACAAGACACTGAAGCTTTCTTT
TRBV11-3	TRBD1	-	TRBJ2-7	19	CASSFGFGFSGQGSYEQYF	TGTGCCAGCTCCTTTGGGTTCGGTTTCTCAGGACAGGGCTCCTACGAGCAGTACTTC
TRBV30	-	once	TRBJ2-7	13	CAWSVGTAYEQYF	TGTGCCTGGAGTGTCGGGACCGCCTACGAGCAGTACTTC
TRBV5-1	-	-	TRBJ2-1	16	CASRLDPATGYNEQFF	TGCGCCAGCAGGCTCGACCCCGCGACTGGGTACAATGAGCAGTTCTTC
TRBV7-9	TRBD2	-	TRBJ2-7	16	CASSNTLGRDPLEQYF	TGTGCCAGCAGCAACACCCTCGGGAGGGACCCACTCGAGCAGTACTTC
TRBV19	TRBD1	-	TRBJ1-5	13	CASRGQHNQPQHF	TGTGCCAGTAGGGGACAGCATAATCAGCCCCAGCATTTT
TRBV30	-	-	TRBJ1-5	13	CAWSASGNQPQHF	TGTGCCTGGAGTGCCAGTGGCAATCAGCCCCAGCATTTT
TRBV14	-	-	TRBJ2-5	15	CASSQDLVRQETQYF	TGTGCCAGCAGCCAAGATCTGGTCCGCCAAGAGACCCAGTACTTC
TRBV9	TRBD1	-	TRBJ1-1	16	CASSRQGNREDTEAFF	TGTGCCAGCAGCCGACAGGGTAATAGGGAGGACACTGAAGCTTTCTTT
TRBV6-5	-	-	TRBJ2-2	14	CATRGSKSVGELFF	TGTGCCACCAGGGGATCCAAGAGTGTCGGGGAGCTGTTTTTT
TRBV5-6	-	-	TRBJ1-5	17	CASSARDSWGSNQPQHF	TGTGCCAGCAGCGCCAGGGACTCCTGGGGTAGCAATCAGCCCCAGCATTTT
TRBV4-1	TRBD1	-	TRBJ2-7	16	CASSHGGTGGDYEQYF	TGCGCCAGCAGCCACGGAGGGACAGGGGGGGACTACGAGCAGTACTTC
TRBV5-1	TRBD1	-	TRBJ1-1	15	CASSLGTQGATEAFF	TGCGCCAGCAGCTTGGGGACGCAGGGGGCCACTGAAGCTTTCTTT
TRBV18	-	-	TRBJ1-2	13	CASSEGGNYGYTF	TGTGCCAGCTCCGAAGGGGGGAACTATGGCTACACCTTC
TRBV7-8	TRBD1	-	TRBJ2-5	19	CASSLAELLGQGAGKTQYF	TGTGCCAGCAGCTTAGCTGAACTACTAGGACAGGGGGCGGGAAAGACCCAGTACTTC
TRBV11-2	-	-	TRBJ1-6	15	CASSIDGGVYSPLHF	TGTGCCAGCAGTATTGACGGTGGGGTCTATTCACCCCTCCACTTT
TRBV2	TRBD1	-	TRBJ1-1	16	CASSEDRGFLYTEAFF	TGTGCCAGCAGTGAAGACAGGGGCTTTCTCTACACTGAAGCTTTCTTT
TRBV29-1	-	-	TRBJ2-6	17	CSVVYFQGGTGANVLTF	TGCAGCGTTGTCTATTTTCAGGGCGGAACTGGGGCCAACGTCCTGACTTTC
TRBV6-1	TRBD1	-	TRBJ2-5	14	CASSAHHRGETQYF	TGTGCCAGCAGTGCCCACCACAGGGGCGAGACCCAGTACTTC